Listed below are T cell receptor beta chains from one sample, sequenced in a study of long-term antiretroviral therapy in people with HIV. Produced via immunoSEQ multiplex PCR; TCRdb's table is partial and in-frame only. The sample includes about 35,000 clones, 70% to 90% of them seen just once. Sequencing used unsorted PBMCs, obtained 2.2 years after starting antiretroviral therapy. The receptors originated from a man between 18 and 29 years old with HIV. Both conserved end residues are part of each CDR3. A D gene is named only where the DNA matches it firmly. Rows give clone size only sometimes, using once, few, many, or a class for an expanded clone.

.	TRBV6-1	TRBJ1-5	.	TGTGCCAGCAGCCAAGGGGGGGGAGGTCAGCCCCAGCATTTT	CASSQGGGGQPQHF
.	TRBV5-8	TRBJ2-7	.	TGTGCCAGCAGCTCAGACAGCGGCGAGCAGTACTTC	CASSSDSGEQYF
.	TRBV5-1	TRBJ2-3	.	TGCGCCAGCAGTGGAGATACGCAGTATTTT	CASSGDTQYF
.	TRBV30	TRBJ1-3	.	TGTGCCTCCGGGCGAGGGAACGGAAACACCATATATTTT	CASGRGNGNTIYF
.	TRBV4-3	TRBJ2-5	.	TGCGCCAGCAGCCGCGATCAAGAGACCCAGTACTTC	CASSRDQETQYF
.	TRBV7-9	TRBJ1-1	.	TGTGCCGGCCGCCTGAGGGGGAACACTGAAGCTTTCTTT	CAGRLRGNTEAFF
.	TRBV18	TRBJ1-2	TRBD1	TGTGCCAGCTCACCACCGGGCGACAGGGTCGCCTATGGCTACACCTTC	CASSPPGDRVAYGYTF
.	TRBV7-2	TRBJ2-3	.	TGTGCCAGCAGCTCACCGCTGGGCGGGGCCCGCACAGATACGCAGTATTTT	CASSSPLGGARTDTQYF
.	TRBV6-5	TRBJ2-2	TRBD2	TGTGCCAGCAGTTACCCGGGGGGGCCAGGCACCGGGGAGCTGTTTTTT	CASSYPGGPGTGELFF
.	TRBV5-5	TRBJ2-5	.	TGTGCCAGCAGCTTGGATGATGCGACGCTGGCACGCAGGGAGACCCAGTACTTC	CASSLDDATLARRETQYF
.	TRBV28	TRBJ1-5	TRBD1	TGTGCCAGCAGTGGGACAGGGTGGAGCAATCAGCCCCAGCATTTT	CASSGTGWSNQPQHF
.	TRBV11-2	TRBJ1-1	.	TGTGCCAGCAGCCACGCCTCCAAGAACACTGAAGCTTTCTTT	CASSHASKNTEAFF
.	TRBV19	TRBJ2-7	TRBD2	TGTGCCAGTAGTAGCCGGGGGGGGTCCTACGAGCAGTACTTC	CASSSRGGSYEQYF
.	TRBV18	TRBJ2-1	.	TGTGCCAGCTCGCCGCCGGTAGCCCACAATGAGCAGTTCTTC	CASSPPVAHNEQFF
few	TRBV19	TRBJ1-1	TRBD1	TGTGCCAGTAGAGACAGGGCCTTAAGGACTGAAGCTTTCTTT	CASRDRALRTEAFF
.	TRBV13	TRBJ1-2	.	TGTGCCAGCAGCTTAGCGCAGGCCCGACAGAATGGCTACACCTTC	CASSLAQARQNGYTF
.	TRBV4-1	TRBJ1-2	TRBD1	TGCGCCAGCAGCCACCAAGCGGGACAGGCTAACTATGGCTACACCTTC	CASSHQAGQANYGYTF
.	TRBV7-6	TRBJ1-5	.	TGTGCCAGCAGCTTACAGGGTAAAGATCAGCCCCAGCATTTT	CASSLQGKDQPQHF
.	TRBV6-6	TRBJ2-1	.	TGTGCCAGCAGTCACAGTGAGCAGTTCTTC	CASSHSEQFF
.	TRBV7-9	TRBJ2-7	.	TGTGCCAGCAGCAACCCTCTCAGGGGTACCTACGAGCAGTACTTC	CASSNPLRGTYEQYF
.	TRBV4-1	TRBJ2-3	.	TGCGCCAGCAGCCAAGAGGCCGGCATCTGGGGCACAGATACGCAGTATTTT	CASSQEAGIWGTDTQYF
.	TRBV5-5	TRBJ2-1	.	TGTGCCAGCAGCTTGAGGGGGGGGATCGTTGGCAATGAGCAGTTCTTC	CASSLRGGIVGNEQFF
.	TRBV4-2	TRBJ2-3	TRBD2	TGTGCCAGCAGCCGGCATGGGGGGAAGCGGGAGGGGCCAGATACGCAGTATTTT	CASSRHGGKREGPDTQYF
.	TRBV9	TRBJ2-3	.	TGTGCCAGCAGCGTAGAAAGCAGAAGCACAGATACGCAGTATTTT	CASSVESRSTDTQYF
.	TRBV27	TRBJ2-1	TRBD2	TGTGCCAGCCATGGACTAGCGGGGGGCGGCTCCTACAATGAGCAGTTCTTC	CASHGLAGGGSYNEQFF
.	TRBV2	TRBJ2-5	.	TGTGCCAGCGGGGACACGTCTGTTCGCGGGACCCAGTACTTC	CASGDTSVRGTQYF
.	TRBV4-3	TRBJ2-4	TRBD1	TGCGCCAGCAGCCAAGCCTACAGGGGTGGCAAAAACATTCAGTACTTC	CASSQAYRGGKNIQYF
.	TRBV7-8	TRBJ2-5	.	TGTGCCAGCAGCTTACAAGAGACCCAGTACTTC	CASSLQETQYF
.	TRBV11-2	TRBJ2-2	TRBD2	TGTGCCAGCGGGAGACCGGGACTAGACACCGGGGAGCTGTTTTTT	CASGRPGLDTGELFF
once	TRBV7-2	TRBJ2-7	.	TGTGCCAGCAGCCGCTCCGGGGACTTCTCCTTC	CASSRSGDFSF
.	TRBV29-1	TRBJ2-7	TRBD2	TGCAGCGTTGCGGCTTTACTAGCGCAAGACGAGCAGTACTTC	CSVAALLAQDEQYF
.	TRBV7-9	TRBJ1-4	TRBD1	TGTGCCAGCAGCTCACAGGGGGATAATGAAAAACTGTTTTTT	CASSSQGDNEKLFF
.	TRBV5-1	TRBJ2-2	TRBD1	TGCGCCAGCAGCTCCCCCAGGACAGGGAACACCGGGGAGCTGTTTTTT	CASSSPRTGNTGELFF
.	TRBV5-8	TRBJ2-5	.	TGTGCCAGCAGCCGACAGGCCCAAGAGACCCAGTACTTC	CASSRQAQETQYF
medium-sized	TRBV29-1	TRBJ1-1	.	TGCAGCGCCGAAAGGGCGGCGAACGCCGACCTGAACACTGAAGCTTTCTTT	CSAERAANADLNTEAFF
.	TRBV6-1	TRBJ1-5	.	TGTGCCAGCAGTGATAACAGCCAAGTATCGGGTTTTCAGCCCCAGCATTTT	CASSDNSQVSGFQPQHF
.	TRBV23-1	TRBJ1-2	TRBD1	TGCGCCAGCAGTCGGGCTTTCCGGGACAGGCGGCCCCGACACCTGGGTGGTGGCTACACCTTC	CASSRAFRDRRPRHLGGGYTF
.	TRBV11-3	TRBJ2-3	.	TGTGCCAGCAGCTTAGCCTTTGCAGATACGCAGTATTTT	CASSLAFADTQYF
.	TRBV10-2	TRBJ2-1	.	TGCGCAAACCGGGTGGAGGCTTCCAATGAGCAGTTCTTC	CANRVEASNEQFF
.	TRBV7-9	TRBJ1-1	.	TGTGCCAGCAGCTTAAGTGGGGGCGGGCATGAAGCTTTCTTT	CASSLSGGGHEAFF
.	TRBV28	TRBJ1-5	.	TGTGCCAGCAGTTTATTAACAGGGCGGCAGCCCCAGCATTTT	CASSLLTGRQPQHF
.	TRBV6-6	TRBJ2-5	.	TGTGCCAGCAGTTACACATCCGAGGGGCCCGTTCAGACCCAGTACTTC	CASSYTSEGPVQTQYF
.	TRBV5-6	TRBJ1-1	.	TGTGCCAGCAGCTTGGCCTCCTGGGTTATGAACACTGAAGCTTTCTTT	CASSLASWVMNTEAFF
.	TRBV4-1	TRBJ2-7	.	TGCGCCAGCAGCCAGGAACAGGGTCTGGCTTACGAGCAGTACTTC	CASSQEQGLAYEQYF
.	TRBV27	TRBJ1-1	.	TGTGCCAGCAGCTTCCGAGGGAAGGGGATGAAGGACACTGAAGCTTTCTTT	CASSFRGKGMKDTEAFF
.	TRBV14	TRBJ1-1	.	TGTGCCAGCAGCCAATACTACTTGGGGGGGAACACTGAAGCTTTCTTT	CASSQYYLGGNTEAFF
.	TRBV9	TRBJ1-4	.	TGTGCCAGCAGCGTAGCTACGGGGTGGGCCGACGAAAAACTGTTTTTT	CASSVATGWADEKLFF
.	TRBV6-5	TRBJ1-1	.	TGTGCCAGCAGTTACTCGAGGGAAGGCACTGAAGCTTTCTTT	CASSYSREGTEAFF
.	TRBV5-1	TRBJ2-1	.	TGCGCCAGCAGCTTACTGCCAGGGATATCCAATGAGCAGTTCTTC	CASSLLPGISNEQFF
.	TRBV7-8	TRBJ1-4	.	TGTGCCAGCAGCACCTACCAGGCAACTAATGAAAAACTGTTTTTT	CASSTYQATNEKLFF
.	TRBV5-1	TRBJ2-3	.	TGCGCCAGCAGCTTGGTTGGCAGGCTGGTCGCCACAGATACGCAGTATTTT	CASSLVGRLVATDTQYF
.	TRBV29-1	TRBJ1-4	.	TGCAGCGTTGAAGATACAGGGACTAATGAAAAACTGTTTTTT	CSVEDTGTNEKLFF
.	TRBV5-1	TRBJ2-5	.	TGCGCCAGCAGCGGGACCAACCAAGAGACCCAGTACTTC	CASSGTNQETQYF
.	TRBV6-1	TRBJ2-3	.	TGTGCCAGCAGTGAACTAGGGACAAGAAATACGCAGTATTTT	CASSELGTRNTQYF
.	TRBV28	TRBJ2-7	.	TGTGCCAGCAGTAATAGCGGACTGAGCTCCTACGAGCAGTACTTC	CASSNSGLSSYEQYF
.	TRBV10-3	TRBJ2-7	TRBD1	TGTGCCATCACTGGGACAGGGTACGAGCAGTACTTC	CAITGTGYEQYF